What follows are 14 T cell receptor beta chains derived from one specimen sequenced in a study of persistence of HIV-infected CD4 T cells (dated by TCRdb to between 2020 and 2021). The immunoSEQ hsTCRB assay version 4, run in survey mode, was used to sequence TCRbeta repertoires from genomic DNA. This is the immuneACCESS table as TCRdb keeps it, with only in-frame sequences that have V and J called. A part of the clones is gone; compared with another copy, unresolved V genes explain less than half, and the rest is unexplained. This sample gives tens of thousands of clones in total; 78% of them show up just once. The top ten hold over 12% of the sample. This specimen's treatment or condition label, interpreted: suppressive antiretroviral therapy. A pool of overlapping 15-mer peptides from HIV-1 Gag, at 1 ug per peptide per mL, was used to stimulate the cells. Memory CD4+ T cells that did not respond, being CD40L-negative, CD69-negative and CD45RO-high, were sorted as memory populations depleted of antigen-responding cells.

Antigen specificity for these receptors is unknown. The sample was CD4+ T cells sorted from PBMCs after roughly 19-hour stimulation, taken from a patient who received antiretroviral therapy. Reading the label with the study, this specimen's cell subset or site is: CD40L-CD69- CD45RO-high memory CD4 T cells not responding to Gag peptides. These receptors were collected from an adult man with HIV who was CMV-seropositive.

This clone is judged medium-sized. The V gene is TRBV14, the J gene TRBJ1-2, with a tentative D call TRBD1 (6 bases). CDR3 size: 15 residues. Trimming left V 2 bases short and J 0 bases short, with 10 bases between. In germline, CDR1 is SGHDN, CDR2 FVKESK. CDR3 nucleotides: TGTGCCAGCAGCCAAACAGGGTTAGCTAACTATGGCTACACCTTC. Translating it yields CASSQTGLANYGYTF.

The chain links TRBV11-1 to TRBJ2-1; 7 nucleotides line up with TRBD1. The V gene end was trimmed by 5 bases and the J gene end by 0 bases; junction bases not matched to a gene: 4. The CDR3 sequence is 15 residues long. CDR1 and CDR2 (germline): SGHAT, FQDESV (reference sequence). The CDR3 loop is CASSITGDSYNEQFF. The CDR3 DNA is TGTGCCAGCAGCATAACAGGGGACTCCTACAATGAGCAGTTCTTC.

The genes are TRBV14 and TRBJ2-3; D might be TRBD2 (5 bases). V was clipped by 5 bases and J by 9 bases, with 12 bases between them. The CDR3 contains 12 residues. CDR1 and CDR2 from the germline V gene are SGHDN and FVKESK. The CDR3 region is CASSFLSGTQYF. The CDR3 coding sequence is TGTGCCAGCAGCTTCCTTTCGGGAACGCAGTATTTT.

The chain joins TRBV7-9 to TRBJ1-2; TRBD1 matches at 7 bases. CDR1 is SEHNR, CDR2 FQNEAQ, per germline (reference sequence). CDR3 size: 15 residues. J was trimmed by 5 bases and V by 2 bases; bases with no gene match: 8. CDR3 residues: CASSLRQGRRYGYTF. As DNA, the CDR3 is TGTGCCAGCAGCTTAAGACAGGGTAGAAGGTATGGCTACACCTTC.

A remark on this clone: The sample carries other DNA sequences with the same CDR3. CDR3 DNA sequence: TGTGCCACCAGCAGAGACGGGATGAACACTGAAGCTTTCTTT. Its protein is CATSRDGMNTEAFF. J is TRBJ1-1 and V is TRBV15; no clear D. Germline-derived CDR1 and CDR2 are LNHNV and YYDKDF (reference sequence). CDR3 size: 14 residues. V was cut by 0 bases and J by 0 bases, with 5 bases left in between.

J is TRBJ2-6 and V is TRBV5-1, with 7 bases identical to TRBD1. The CDR3 extends over 15 amino acids. Germline loops: CDR1 SGHRS, CDR2 YFSETQ. V was clipped by 2 bases and J by 4 bases; unmatched bases: 3. The CDR3 loop reads CASSLTGEGANVLTF. The DNA for the CDR3 is TGCGCCAGCAGCTTAACAGGGGAGGGGGCCAACGTCCTGACTTTC. The full variable domain, rest sourced from reference TRBV5-1 and TRBJ2-6, is KAGVTQTPRYLIKTRGQQVTLSCSPISGHRSVSWYQQTPGQGLQFLFEYFSETQRNKGNFPGRFSGRQFSNSRSEMNVSTLELGDSALYLCASSLTGEGANVLTFGAGSRLTVL.

This chain connects TRBV18 to TRBJ1-6, with TRBD1 as a possible D gene (5 bases). The ends were cut back, 2 bases at V and 10 bases at J, with 18 bases in the middle. Germline V lookup: CDR1 KGHSH, CDR2 LQKENI. The CDR3 is made up of 16 amino acids. The CDR3 here is CASSPGSSGSQSPLHF. The CDR3 DNA follows: TGTGCCAGCTCACCAGGGTCGTCAGGGTCCCAATCACCCCTCCACTTT. The variable domain in full, completed from reference TRBV18 and TRBJ1-6, reads NAGVMQNPRHLVRRRGQEARLRCSPMKGHSHVYWYRQLPEEGLKFMVYLQKENIIDESGMPKERFSAEFPKEGPSILRIQQVVRGDSAAYFCASSPGSSGSQSPLHFGNGTRLTVT.

This chain joins TRBV19 and TRBJ2-3, with D perhaps matching TRBD1 (5 bases). Germline values: CDR1 LNHDA, CDR2 SQIVND (reference sequence). Trimming shortened V by 4 bases and J by 0 bases, and 11 bases separated the two germline ends. The CDR3 is 15 amino acids. This CDR3 is CASSTRQSSTDTQYF. CDR3 DNA sequence: TGTGCCAGTAGTACCCGACAGTCCAGCACAGATACGCAGTATTTT.

The chain recombines TRBV9 with TRBJ2-2; no definite D call. CDR1 SGDLS and CDR2 YYNGEE come from the germline V gene. The CDR3 runs to 15 residues. The germline V and J ends were trimmed by 0 bases and 2 bases, with 8 bases remaining between them. The CDR3, as DNA: TGTGCCAGCAGCGTAGCCGGCCTTAACACCGGGGAGCTGTTTTTT. Protein product: CASSVAGLNTGELFF. Together with reference TRBV9 and TRBJ2-2, the CDR3 gives the full variable domain: DSGVTQTPKHLITATGQRVTLRCSPRSGDLSVYWYQQSLDQGLQFLIQYYNGEERAKGNILERFSAQQFPDLHSELNLSSLELGDSALYFCASSVAGLNTGELFFGEGSRLTVL.

The count of this clone is one. The rearrangement links TRBV5-4 to TRBJ1-2; D is uncertain. The CDR3 has 14 amino acids. CDR1 is SGHNT, CDR2 YYREEE, per germline (reference sequence). Trimming removed 0 bases at V and 6 bases at J, with 12 bases between. CDR3 amino acids: CASSLAGRRDGYTF. CDR3 in DNA: TGTGCCAGCAGCTTGGCCGGCAGGCGGGATGGCTACACCTTC.

This chain joins TRBV12-3 or TRBV12-4 and TRBJ1-5, with D possibly TRBD1 on 5 matching bases. This CDR3 has 12 amino acids. The V gene lost 6 bases and the J gene lost 9 bases, with 12 bases spanning the gap. CDR3 protein: CASRTGASPQHF. Here the CDR3 DNA reads TGTGCCAGCAGAACCGGGGCCTCGCCCCAGCATTTT.

J is TRBJ1-1 and V is TRBV30, with 7 bases aligning to TRBD1. The CDR3 loop spans 12 amino acids. CDR1 and CDR2 from the germline V gene are GTSNPN and SVGIG (reference sequence). Written as DNA, the CDR3 is TGTGCTTATGACAGGGAAAACACTGAAGCTTTCTTT. The encoded protein is CAYDRENTEAFF.

This chain connects TRBV4-2 to TRBJ1-5; possible D gene TRBD1, 6 bases. V lost 1 base and J 0 bases, leaving 13 bases between the germline ends. Germline V lookup: CDR1 LGHNA, CDR2 YNFKEQ. CDR3 size: 17 residues. CDR3 DNA: TGTGCCAGCAGCCAAGTACAGGGCTTCCCTAGCAATCAGCCCCAGCATTTT. This translates into CASSQVQGFPSNQPQHF.

This rearrangement joins TRBV5-1 to TRBJ1-1; TRBD1 is a possible D gene (5 bases). The germline CDR1 and CDR2 sequences are SGHRS and YFSETQ. The CDR3 totals 14 residues. Trimming stripped 6 bases from V and 0 bases from J, with 12 bases between. The CDR3 sequence: CASKGQTLNTEAFF. The CDR3 DNA follows: TGCGCCAGCAAGGGGCAGACCTTGAACACTGAAGCTTTCTTT.